The TCR beta chain described here comes from a study of blood T cell repertoires in COVID-19. Study context: Whether acute or convalescent, the COVID-19 samples came from the United States, Italy and Spain. PBMCs, B-cell-depleted T cells, or T cells provided the cDNA or gDNA that made up the material.

The CDR3 loop spans 14 amino acids. Trimming stripped 7 bases from V and 1 base from J, with 14 bases between. The germline CDR1 and CDR2 sequences are SGHAT and FQNNGV. In the source study's methods: Reference gene primer amplification in the assay estimated nucleated cell counts. The assay was immunoSEQ multiplex PCR, and TCRdb's table has in-frame clones only and misses some. V and J calls and clone size come straight from that table; D and trimming were deduced from the DNA. The table records some 200,000 clones, 70% to 85% of them present only once. The clonotype comes from a woman aged 40-49 years who had recovered from COVID-19. The source material was peripheral blood. The chain recombines TRBV11-2 with TRBJ2-7, with a tentative D call TRBD1 (6 bases). The CDR3 protein is CASTRTDRSYEQYF. The CDR3 bases are TGTGCCAGCACCCGGACAGATCGTTCCTACGAGCAGTACTTC.